The source of this TCR beta chain is a study of human T cells and chemical hapten exposure. Study-wide results and limits: High-frequency TCRs, those above 1 in 1000, stayed the same after DPC sensitization. Patch test score tracked positively with PT1 expanded TCR counts.

How the authors handled the data: TCR counts had a median of around 94,000 per sample and spanned roughly 20,000 to 750,000. TCRdb recomputed calls from the RACE reads with MiXCR, one row per CDR3 protein. TCRdb's processing, not the study's, gives the V and J calls here. The data show about 160,000 distinct CDR3 sequences, with 28% seen just once and around 1.9% held by the top ten. Regarding time point: patch test 3, about 24 weeks after DPC sensitization. Noted treatment: therapeutic diphenylcyclopropenone sensitization with weekly scalp DPC. This clonotype was found a few times. The antigen is unknown. Specimen: whole blood, collected in connection with sensitization to the hapten diphenylcyclopropenone (DPC). The receptor comes from a young woman with alopecia areata. Some clones in this sample may be carry-over from other donors' samples.

The CDR3 sequence is CASSPTGVANEQFF. In DNA form, the CDR3 reads TGTGCCAGCAGCCCGACAGGGGTCGCCAATGAGCAGTTCTTC. The chain combines TRBV5-4 with TRBJ2-1, with 8 positions matching TRBD1. The CDR3 runs 14 residues. Germline assignment: CDR1 SGHNT and CDR2 YYREEE (reference sequence). J gave up 6 bases and V 4 bases, and 6 bases lay outside the gene matches.